The 3 T cell receptor beta chains given below trace back to one sample, sequenced in a study of T cells expressing NK-cell markers. TCRdb re-called the 5' RACE reads; one entry per CDR3 protein, DNA not given. The record lists about half a million distinct CDR3 sequences, of which the ten most abundant hold under 1.5%. Specimen: blood T cells: a sorted CD56 or NKG2C T cell subset, CD4+ or CD8+ T cells, or bulk PBMC T cells (not recorded which). These receptors were obtained from a woman between 45 and 65 years old in good health.

The CDR3 here is CASSLSGTSGRTGELFF. The V call is TRBV6-5, the J call TRBJ2-2; TCRdb gives TRBD2 as the D gene, but with no DNA this cannot be confirmed. CDR3 length equals 17 residues. The germline CDR1 and CDR2 sequences are MNHEY and SVGAGI.

The CDR3: CASSFSGEGSPLHF. The chain recombines TRBV28 with TRBJ1-6. CDR1 is MDHEN, CDR2 SYDVKM, per germline. The CDR3 contains 14 residues.

The V and J genes are TRBV20-1 and TRBJ2-5; TCRdb's D call, TRBD2, is unchecked because there is no DNA. The CDR3 is 16 residues long. CDR1 and CDR2 (germline): DFQATT, SNEGSKA (reference sequence). The CDR3 sequence is CSASGLAGGLEETQYF.